A single sample is the source of the 22 T cell receptor beta chains below, sequenced in a study of cytomegalovirus exposure and HLA in healthy donors. Clones were read by immunoSEQ multiplex PCR, and TCRdb kept only the in-frame ones, dropping some. Of under 200,000 clones in the sample, roughly 84% were seen once. Material for sequencing was PBMCs. All receptors come from a man in his late teens or twenties in good health and CMV-seropositive.

The chain has TRBV19 and TRBJ2-7; 8 bases align to TRBD1. The CDR3 is made up of 17 amino acids. Germline V gene sequence: CDR1 LNHDA, CDR2 SQIVND (reference sequence). V shed 0 bases and J 2 bases; nucleotides not matched to a gene: 9. The CDR3 loop is CASSIDALGQGAYEQYF. In DNA form, the CDR3 reads TGTGCCAGTAGTATAGATGCCCTTGGACAGGGTGCCTACGAGCAGTACTTC. The full variable domain, its missing parts supplied by reference TRBV19 and TRBJ2-7, is DGGITQSPKYLFRKEGQNVTLSCEQNLNHDAMYWYRQDPGQGLRLIYYSQIVNDFQKGDIAEGYSVSREKKESFPLTVTSAQKNPTAFYLCASSIDALGQGAYEQYFGPGTRLTVT.

This chain links TRBV11-2 with TRBJ1-5; 9 bases agree with TRBD1. Looked up from germline, CDR1 is SGHAT and CDR2 is FQNNGV. The CDR3 length is 15 residues. Trimming took 1 base from V and 6 from J; bases not matched to a gene: 4. Written as DNA, the CDR3 is TGTGCCAGCAGCTTAGCGGGACAGGGCGCTCAGCCCCAGCATTTT. Amino acid sequence: CASSLAGQGAQPQHF. Full variable domain (rest looked up from reference TRBV11-2 and TRBJ1-5): EAGVAQSPRYKIIEKRQSVAFWCNPISGHATLYWYQQILGQGPKLLIQFQNNGVVDDSQLPKDRFSAERLKGVDSTLKIQPAKLEDSAVYLCASSLAGQGAQPQHFGDGTRLSIL.

The chain is built from TRBV30 and TRBJ2-4; TRBD2 aligns across 8 bases. After removal of 3 bases from V and 7 bases from J, the junction contained 8 bases not matched to a gene. The CDR3 consists of 14 residues. The germline V gene has CDR1 GTSNPN and CDR2 SVGIG (reference sequence). The CDR3 spells CAWSLGTRGNIQYF. The DNA for the CDR3 is TGTGCCTGGAGCCTAGGGACTAGGGGGAACATTCAGTACTTC. Drawing the rest from reference TRBV30 and TRBJ2-4, the complete variable domain is SQTIHQWPATLVQPVGSPLSLECTVEGTSNPNLYWYRQAAGRGLQLLFYSVGIGQISSEVPQNLSASRPQDRQFILSSKKLLLSDSGFYLCAWSLGTRGNIQYFGAGTRLSVL.

This chain joins TRBV30 and TRBJ1-3; no clear D. CDR1 and CDR2 (germline): GTSNPN, SVGIG (reference sequence). V dropped 0 bases and J dropped 8 bases, with 11 bases sitting between them. The CDR3 contains 13 residues. Here the CDR3 reads CAWSVGGIDTIYF. Written as DNA, the CDR3 is TGTGCCTGGAGTGTAGGAGGGATCGACACCATATATTTT.

This chain links TRBV7-9 with TRBJ2-1; 8 bases are shared with TRBD1. Losses at the gene ends were 5 bases for V and 3 bases for J; bases not matched to a gene: 12. Germline V gene sequence: CDR1 SEHNR, CDR2 FQNEAQ (reference sequence). The CDR3 length is 17 residues. The chain's CDR3 is CASSPRETGVLYNEQFF. The CDR3 bases are TGTGCCAGCAGCCCTCGTGAGACAGGGGTCCTCTACAATGAGCAGTTCTTC.

The chain combines TRBV4-1 with TRBJ2-7; TRBD2 agrees at 7 bases. CDR1 and CDR2 (germline): MGHRA, YSYEKL. This CDR3 is built from 15 residues. Trimming removed 0 bases from V and 4 bases from J; junction bases left unmatched: 6. The CDR3 protein is CASSQDWPGGYEQYF. CDR3 in DNA: TGCGCCAGCAGCCAAGATTGGCCCGGGGGGTACGAGCAGTACTTC.

The rearrangement joins TRBV5-1 to TRBJ1-4, with TRBD1 matching over 7 bases. CDR3 size: 15 residues. The V gene's germline CDR1 is SGHRS and CDR2 YFSETQ. Trimming cost V 3 bases and J 12 bases; bases outside gene matches: 14. The CDR3 DNA reads TGCGCCAGCAGCTGGACGGGACAGCCGGAGGGAGAACTGTTTTTT. Its protein product is CASSWTGQPEGELFF.

This clone has a handful of counts. The J gene is TRBJ1-2, the V gene TRBV6-5; D may be TRBD1 (6 bases). CDR3 length equals 12 residues. Between the trimmed V and J ends, which lost 5 bases and 8 bases, there was a span of 12 bases. In germline, CDR1 is MNHEY, CDR2 SVGAGI. CDR3 sequence reads: CASSNTGTGYTF. The CDR3 DNA reads TGTGCCAGCAGTAATACAGGGACGGGCTACACCTTC.

Turning to this clone: A far larger clone differs by one base, so this is likely a read error. This chain links TRBV5-6 with TRBJ1-4; possible D gene TRBD1, 6 bases. The CDR3 length is 16 residues. The germline CDR1 and CDR2 sequences are SGHDT and YYEEEE. Trimming took off 2 bases at V and 10 bases at J, with 21 bases between the two ends. This CDR3 reads CASSLISSREGGKLFF. DNA for the CDR3: TGTGCCAGCAGCTTAATATCCAGCAGGGAAGGGGGAAAACTGTTTTTT.

This clone was counted between two and nine times. V is TRBV5-5 and J is TRBJ2-1, with 12 bases aligning to TRBD2. Per germline, CDR1 SGHKS and CDR2 YYEKEE (reference sequence). CDR3 length: 16 residues. V lost 4 bases, J lost 2 bases, and 4 bases stayed unmatched. The CDR3 nucleotides read TGTGCCAGCAGCCCTTCTAGCGGGAGGGCCTACAATGAGCAGTTCTTC. Its protein is CASSPSSGRAYNEQFF.

The chain recombines TRBV4-1 with TRBJ2-3; TRBD2 aligns across 9 bases. The CDR3 is made up of 17 amino acids. The junction had 13 bases not matched to a gene; V was cut back by 7 bases and J by 2 bases. CDR1 and CDR2 from the germline V gene are MGHRA and YSYEKL. In nucleotides, the CDR3 is TGCGCCAGCAACATGACTAGCGGACGGTGGGTCACAGATACGCAGTATTTT. It specifies CASNMTSGRWVTDTQYF.

In this sample, this clone turned up once. The chain has TRBV5-1 and TRBJ1-3; D gene uncertain. Germline V lookup: CDR1 SGHRS, CDR2 YFSETQ. The CDR3 consists of 14 residues. V was cut by 0 bases and J by 0 bases, with 4 bases left in between. CDR3 residues: CASSLESSGNTIYF. The DNA for the CDR3 is TGCGCCAGCAGCTTGGAGAGCTCTGGAAACACCATATATTTT.

Written as DNA, the CDR3 is TGTGCCAGCAGCCCCGGGGGGCGAAATGAGCAGTTCTTC. Translating it yields CASSPGGRNEQFF. This rearrangement joins TRBV9 to TRBJ2-1; TRBD2 is a possible D gene (7 bases). CDR1 and CDR2 (germline): SGDLS, YYNGEE. The CDR3 sequence is 13 residues long. The V gene lost 4 bases and the J gene lost 7 bases, with 12 bases spanning the gap.

V and J are TRBV19 and TRBJ2-4, with 7 bases fitting TRBD2. The J segment lost 2 bases and the V segment lost 0 bases, leaving 13 bases of the junction unmatched. The CDR3 has 19 residues. From germline, CDR1 is LNHDA and CDR2 SQIVND (reference sequence). The CDR3 DNA reads TGTGCCAGTAGTATAGATGGCGGGGGTCTAATTGGAACCAAAAACATTCAGTACTTC. This encodes CASSIDGGGLIGTKNIQYF.

The gene calls are TRBV20-1 and TRBJ2-3; no definite D call. The CDR3 contains 10 residues. CDR1 and CDR2 (germline): DFQATT, SNEGSKA (reference sequence). V lost 6 bases, J lost 4 bases, and 5 bases lay in between. CDR3 sequence (DNA): TGCAGTGCCGGTCCAGATACGCAGTATTTT. Translation gives CSAGPDTQYF.

This clone showed up just a few times. The J gene is TRBJ1-2, the V gene TRBV11-2; D is perhaps TRBD1 (5 bases). The ends were cut back, 1 base at V and 3 bases at J, with 15 bases in the middle. Germline CDR1 SGHAT, CDR2 FQNNGV. This CDR3 spans 16 amino acids. The CDR3 reads CASSLVSGASDYGYTF. The CDR3 coding sequence is TGTGCCAGCAGCTTAGTGAGTGGGGCGAGTGACTATGGCTACACCTTC.

V is TRBV29-1 and J is TRBJ2-2, with D unresolved. V lost 0 bases and J lost 4, with 6 bases in between. This CDR3 is 13 amino acids long. Germline lookup yields CDR1 SQVTM and CDR2 ANQGSEA. For the CDR3, the DNA is TGCAGCGTTGAAGAAAGCCCCACCGGGGAGCTGTTTTTT. Amino acids: CSVEESPTGELFF.

This clone showed up just once. The CDR3 nucleotides are TGTGCCAGCAGTTACCGACGGGAGGGCGAGCAGTACTTC. It encodes CASSYRREGEQYF. The rearrangement links TRBV5-8 to TRBJ2-7; 8 bases are shared with TRBD2. The junction had 7 bases not matched to a gene; V was cut back by 5 bases and J by 6 bases. There are 13 residues in the CDR3. Germline V lookup: CDR1 SGHTS, CDR2 YDEGEE.

This chain links TRBV28 with TRBJ1-1; 7 bases are a match to TRBD1. Germline V gene sequence: CDR1 MDHEN, CDR2 SYDVKM. The CDR3 length is 18 residues. Trimming at V came to 5 bases and at J to 3 bases, leaving 18 bases not matched to a gene. CDR3: CASSPLQEAGGRHTEAFF. The CDR3, as DNA: TGTGCCAGCAGTCCCCTACAAGAGGCAGGGGGTCGGCACACTGAAGCTTTCTTT.

The chain employs TRBV19 and TRBJ2-1; TRBD1 agrees at 9 bases. The CDR3 loop spans 16 amino acids. V trimming: 8 bases; J trimming: 0 bases; junction bases outside the gene matches: 8. Germline assignment: CDR1 LNHDA and CDR2 SQIVND (reference sequence). CDR3 loop: CASSDRGVSSYNEQFF. The CDR3 DNA reads as TGTGCCAGTTCGGACAGGGGTGTATCCTCCTACAATGAGCAGTTCTTC.

The rearrangement joins TRBV19 to TRBJ2-7, with D hard to call. The V gene's germline CDR1 is LNHDA and CDR2 SQIVND (reference sequence). V dropped 0 bases and J dropped 2 bases, with 5 bases sitting between them. This CDR3 has 13 amino acids. The CDR3 reads CASSIELTYEQYF. Here the CDR3 DNA reads TGTGCCAGTAGTATAGAACTAACCTACGAGCAGTACTTC.

The count of this clone is one. The chain links TRBV6-4 to TRBJ1-1; a weak D match, TRBD1 (6 bases). Germline lookup yields CDR1 MRHNA and CDR2 SNTAGT. This CDR3 has 16 amino acids. The V gene lost 6 bases and the J gene lost 0 bases, with 17 bases spanning the gap. The DNA of the CDR3 is TGTGCCAGCAGGGTAAGGGACACTGGCATGAACACTGAAGCTTTCTTT. Amino acid sequence: CASRVRDTGMNTEAFF.